These 12 T cell receptor beta chains share one sample of origin, sequenced in a study of T cells in localized non-small cell lung cancer. Sequencing used immunoSEQ multiplex PCR; TCRdb keeps in-frame clones, though not all of them. The profile covers nearly 15,000 clones, with 75% to 90% appearing a single time and about 25% taken by the ten largest. Sequenced material: peripheral blood, taken before any cancer treatment. The receptors were sampled from a female donor at least 60 years old with stage I squamous cell lung carcinoma.

The chain employs TRBV19 and TRBJ1-1; D perhaps matches TRBD1 (5 bases). V was cut by 3 bases and J by 9 bases, with 17 bases left in between. Germline CDR1 and CDR2: LNHDA and SQIVND (reference sequence). The CDR3 has 14 amino acids. The CDR3 spells CASSIDSSPTKAFF. The CDR3 nucleotides read TGTGCCAGTAGTATTGACAGCTCCCCGACCAAAGCTTTCTTT.

There are a few counts of this clone. The chain links TRBV5-1 to TRBJ2-1; D unresolved. Per germline, CDR1 SGHRS and CDR2 YFSETQ. V was cut by 5 bases and J by 3 bases, with 6 bases left in between. CDR3 length equals 12 residues. The CDR3 sequence is CASRDVYNEQFF. CDR3 coding DNA: TGCGCCAGCAGAGATGTCTACAATGAGCAGTTCTTC.

The chain uses TRBV28 and TRBJ2-7, with TRBD2 as a possible D gene (6 bases). The V gene's germline CDR1 is MDHEN and CDR2 SYDVKM. V lost 6 bases and J lost 0, with 15 bases in between. The CDR3 runs to 15 residues. The CDR3 loop reads CASRDRDLSSYEQYF. CDR3 nucleotides: TGTGCCAGCAGGGACCGGGACTTAAGCTCCTACGAGCAGTACTTC.

The rearrangement joins TRBV19 to TRBJ2-1, with D possibly called TRBD1 or TRBD2 (5 bases each). V lost 0 bases, J lost 14 bases, and 17 bases lay in between. The CDR3 is made up of 14 amino acids. Germline CDR1 LNHDA, CDR2 SQIVND (reference sequence). Written as DNA, the CDR3 is TGTGCCAGTAGTATAGAAGTGGGGACGAAAAGGGAGTTCTTC. Protein: CASSIEVGTKREFF.

This rearrangement joins TRBV5-8 to TRBJ1-4; the D gene is possibly TRBD1 (5 bases). The V end lost 4 bases, the J end lost 4 bases, and 14 bases lay between the germline ends. The CDR3 totals 15 residues. The germline V gene has CDR1 SGHTS and CDR2 YDEGEE. This CDR3 is CASSQDQGLNEKLFF. The DNA for the CDR3 is TGTGCCAGCAGCCAAGACCAGGGCCTTAATGAAAAACTGTTTTTT.

This chain links TRBV9 with TRBJ1-2; 8 bases line up with TRBD1. The CDR3 runs 18 residues. The germline V gene has CDR1 SGDLS and CDR2 YYNGEE. With 0 bases clipped from V and 0 bases from J, the junction kept 10 bases outside the gene matches. As DNA, the CDR3 is TGTGCCAGCAGCGTAGATTCCAGGGGGCCCCTAGCTAACTATGGCTACACCTTC. Its translation: CASSVDSRGPLANYGYTF.

This sequence joins TRBV6-5 and TRBJ1-1; 7 bases map to TRBD1. The germline CDR1 and CDR2 sequences are MNHEY and SVGAGI. CDR3 length: 13 residues. With 1 base clipped from V and 5 bases from J, the junction kept 1 base outside the gene matches. The CDR3 coding sequence is TGTGCCAGCAGTTACTACAGGGGAACTGAAGCTTTCTTT. Translating gives CASSYYRGTEAFF.

This rearrangement joins TRBV5-4 to TRBJ1-1; TRBD1 matches at 10 bases. The J segment lost 0 bases and the V segment lost 4 bases, leaving 9 bases of the junction unmatched. Germline V gene data show CDR1 as SGHNT and CDR2 as YYREEE (reference sequence). The CDR3 is 17 residues long. This CDR3 is CASSVGTGELMNTEAFF. In DNA, the CDR3 is TGTGCCAGCAGCGTCGGGACAGGGGAGCTTATGAACACTGAAGCTTTCTTT.

The CDR3: CASSQEVGDRAYEQYF. CDR3 DNA sequence: TGCGCCAGCAGCCAAGAAGTTGGGGACCGAGCCTACGAGCAGTACTTC. The gene calls are TRBV4-3 and TRBJ2-7; D tentatively reads TRBD1 or TRBD2 (5 bases each). Trimming stripped 0 bases from V and 2 bases from J, with 14 bases between. Germline assignment: CDR1 LGHNA and CDR2 YSLEER. The CDR3 is 16 residues long.

The gene calls are TRBV6-1 and TRBJ2-1; 7 bases agree with TRBD1. Germline-derived CDR1 and CDR2 are MNHNS and SASEGT. The length of the CDR3 is 14 residues. In DNA, the CDR3 is TGTGCGGGGGCACTCGGGACAGACAACAATGAGCAGTTCTTC. Its translation is CAGALGTDNNEQFF.

Comment on this clone: The junction and the germline gene differ at one end; a read error may be behind it. The chain combines TRBV5-3 with TRBJ2-7; D possibly matches TRBD1 or TRBD2 (6 bases each). TRBV5-3 is noted as an ORF with a role that remains uncertain. The CDR3 covers 15 residues. CDR3 loop: CASSLDSPSVYEQYF. The CDR3 DNA reads as TGTGCCAGCAGCTTGGACAGTCCTAGCGTCTACGAGCAGTACTTC.

This rearrangement joins TRBV19 to TRBJ2-1; D call uncertain. Germline loops: CDR1 LNHDA, CDR2 SQIVND (reference sequence). V was clipped by 5 bases and J by 3 bases, with 8 bases between them. The CDR3 runs to 13 residues. The CDR3 reads CASSLSIYNEQFF. The CDR3 region has the DNA TGTGCCAGTAGTCTATCAATCTACAATGAGCAGTTCTTC.